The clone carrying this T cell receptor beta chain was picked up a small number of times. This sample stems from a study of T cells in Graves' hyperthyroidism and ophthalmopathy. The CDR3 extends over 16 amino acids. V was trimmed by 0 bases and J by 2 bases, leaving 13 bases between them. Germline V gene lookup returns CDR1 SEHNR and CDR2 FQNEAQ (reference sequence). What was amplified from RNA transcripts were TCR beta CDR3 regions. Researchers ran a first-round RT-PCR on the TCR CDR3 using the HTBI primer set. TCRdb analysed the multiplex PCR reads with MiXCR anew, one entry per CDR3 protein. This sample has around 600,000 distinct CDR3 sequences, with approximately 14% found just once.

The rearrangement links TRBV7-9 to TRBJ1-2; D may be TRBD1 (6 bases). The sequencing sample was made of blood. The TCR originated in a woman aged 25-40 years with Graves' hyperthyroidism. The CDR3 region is CASSLAGPQGNYGYTF. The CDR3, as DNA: TGTGCCAGCAGCTTAGCGGGGCCACAGGGAAACTATGGCTACACCTTC.